The 27 T cell receptor beta chains reported below all come from one sample, sequenced in a study of CD8+CD57+ T cells in acquired aplastic anemia. The sequenced patients had an expansion of CD8+CD57+ cells seen by flow cytometry. Genomic DNA constituted the template upon which TCR beta VDJ and CDR3 profiling was performed. TCRdb reprocessed the reads via MiXCR and lists one record per CDR3 protein. The sample has fewer than 250,000 distinct CDR3 sequences; 45% to 50% are singletons. The sample consisted of sorted CD4+, CD8+, or CD8+CD57+ T cells (not recorded which) from PBMCs. These receptor sequences come from a human donor with aplastic anemia.

The CDR3 DNA is TGCAGTGCTATCGGGGGGGAGAGGTACGAGCAGTACTTC. It translates to CSAIGGERYEQYF. The chain links TRBV20-1 to TRBJ2-7; 8 nucleotides line up with TRBD2. The CDR3 runs to 13 residues. CDR1 is DFQATT and CDR2 is SNEGSKA in the germline V gene (reference sequence). Trimming cost V 4 bases and J 4 bases; bases outside gene matches: 6.

This clonotype has at least ten counts. The chain uses TRBV5-1 and TRBJ1-6; D ambiguous. This CDR3 spans 13 amino acids. Per germline, CDR1 SGHRS and CDR2 YFSETQ. V dropped 0 bases and J dropped 7 bases, with 5 bases sitting between them. The CDR3 DNA sequence: TGCGCCAGCAGCTTGGACGTCAATTCACCCCTCCACTTT. Amino acids: CASSLDVNSPLHF.

CDR3 amino acids: CSVGWVGETQYF. CDR3 nucleotides: TGCAGCGTTGGGTGGGTAGGTGAAACGCAGTATTTT. The genes are TRBV29-1 and TRBJ2-3; D uncertain. Germline V gene data show CDR1 as SQVTM and CDR2 as ANQGSEA. The V gene lost 4 bases and the J gene lost 9 bases, with 14 bases spanning the gap. CDR3 size: 12 residues.

This clonotype was found many times. V and J are TRBV2 and TRBJ2-5; 7 bases are a match to TRBD1. Germline V CDR1 and CDR2: SNHLY, FYNNEI. The CDR3 is made up of 14 amino acids. V shed 6 bases and J 1 base; nucleotides not matched to a gene: 5. CDR3 sequence reads: CASRYRGPQETQYF. In DNA, the CDR3 is TGTGCCAGCAGATACAGGGGTCCCCAAGAGACCCAGTACTTC.

A word on this clonotype: At one of its ends the junction is not consistent with the germline gene, which may arise from a read error. The rearrangement uses TRBV5-1 and TRBJ1-3; D possibly corresponds to TRBD1 (5 bases). Germline V gives CDR1 SGHRS, CDR2 YFSETQ. The CDR3 runs 16 residues. CDR3 nucleotide sequence: TGCGCCGGCAGCTTTACGTTCCGGGACCCCGGAACCACCATATATTTT. Translated: CAGSFTFRDPGTTIYF.

There are a few counts of this clonotype. The V gene is TRBV19, the J gene TRBJ1-1; D gene ambiguous. The V gene lost 8 bases and the J gene lost 8 bases, with 9 bases spanning the gap. Germline CDR1 is LNHDA and CDR2 is SQIVND (reference sequence). The CDR3 extends over 10 amino acids. The CDR3 DNA follows: TGTGCCAGTGCAGCTGCCGAAGCTTTCTTT. As protein: CASAAAEAFF.

As regards this clonotype: The junction departs from the called germline gene at one end, perhaps through a read error. V usage is TRBV10-2 and J usage is TRBJ2-1; D perhaps matches TRBD1 (5 bases). CDR3 size: 13 residues. Germline CDR1 WSHSY, CDR2 SAAADI. The DNA for the CDR3 is TGTGCCAGCAGTGACTCGTGGAAGGGGCCTAAGTCCTTC. This sequence encodes CASSDSWKGPKSF.

This clonotype came up many times. The rearrangement joins TRBV7-2 to TRBJ2-7, with TRBD1 identical over 8 bases. The CDR3 is 14 amino acids. The germline CDR1 and CDR2 sequences are SGHTA and FQGNSA. The V gene end was trimmed by 4 bases and the J gene end by 5 bases; junction bases not matched to a gene: 7. CDR3 nucleotide sequence: TGTGCCAGCAGCTCAGGGGGCCCGATTCACGAGCAGTACTTC. As protein: CASSSGGPIHEQYF. Complete variable domain (other parts from reference TRBV7-2 and TRBJ2-7): GAGVSQSPSNKVTEKGKDVELRCDPISGHTALYWYRQSLGQGLEFLIYFQGNSAPDKSGLPSDRFSAERTGGSVSTLTIQRTQQEDSAVYLCASSSGGPIHEQYFGPGTRLTVT.

This clonotype has a count of ten or more. The V and J genes are TRBV27 and TRBJ1-6, with D maybe TRBD1 (6 bases). V lost 5 bases and J lost 17, with 22 bases in between. The CDR3 has 14 amino acids. Looked up from germline, CDR1 is MNHEY and CDR2 is SMNVEV (reference sequence). CDR3 sequence reads: CASSDNRDHSSIHF. In DNA form, the CDR3 reads TGTGCCAGCAGTGACAACAGGGATCATTCCTCGATCCACTTT.

CDR3 sequence (DNA): TGTGCCAGCAGTTTCGCAGCGCCCATAGGGGGGGGCTACGAGCAGTACTTC. This gives the protein CASSFAAPIGGGYEQYF. The V call is TRBV27, the J call TRBJ2-7, with a possible D match to TRBD2 (7 bases). The CDR3 has 17 amino acids. Germline V gene lookup returns CDR1 MNHEY and CDR2 SMNVEV (reference sequence). The ends were cut back, 3 bases at V and 3 bases at J, with 21 bases in the middle.

About this clonotype itself: A clone one base away is much larger, so this may be a read error. This chain uses TRBV11-2 with TRBJ1-1, with D tentatively TRBD1 (5 bases). The germline CDR1 and CDR2 sequences are SGHAT and FQNNGV. The CDR3 runs 16 residues. CDR3 amino acids: CASSLDFATANTDAFF. Written as DNA, the CDR3 is TGTGCCAGCAGCTTAGATTTCGCGACAGCGAACACTGATGCTTTCTTT. Filled out from reference TRBV11-2 and TRBJ1-1, the complete variable domain reads EAGVAQSPRYKIIEKRQSVAFWCNPISGHATLYWYQQILGQGPKLLIQFQNNGVVDDSQLPKDRFSAERLKGVDSTLKIQPAKLEDSAVYLCASSLDFATANTDAFFGQGTRLTVV.

The sample holds many counts of this clonotype. The genes are TRBV4-1 and TRBJ2-5, with D perhaps being TRBD1 or TRBD2 (6 bases each). CDR1 is MGHRA, CDR2 YSYEKL, per germline. V was clipped by 4 bases and J by 5 bases, with 17 bases between them. This CDR3 spans 15 amino acids. The CDR3 bases are TGCGCCAGCAGCCCAGCATCGGGGGCGGCGGAGACCCAGTACTTC. Translated: CASSPASGAAETQYF.

This clonotype was seen once. A read error is possible here, since a much larger clone lies one base away. The conserved final phenylalanine or tryptophan is absent from the CDR3, which likely points to a read error. V is TRBV4-1 and J is TRBJ2-3; tentative D call: TRBD2 (6 bases). The CDR3 runs 17 residues. Germline loops: CDR1 MGHRA, CDR2 YSYEKL. V was pared by 0 bases and J by 1 base, with 14 bases between. The CDR3 region has the DNA TGCGCCAGCAGCCAAGATTTGCGGGGTTTGGGCACAGATACGCAGTATTCT. It translates to CASSQDLRGLGTDTQYS.

V gene TRBV12-3 or TRBV12-4 combines with J gene TRBJ2-7; D is undetermined. There are 12 residues in the CDR3. V was pared by 8 bases and J by 0 bases, with 8 bases between. CDR3 in DNA: TGTGCCAGCCGTCAGAGCTCCTACGAGCAGTACTTC. Translation: CASRQSSYEQYF.

This clonotype was observed at least ten times. The gene calls are TRBV29-1 and TRBJ2-7; D possibly uses TRBD1 or TRBD2 (6 bases each). V lost 6 bases, J lost 1 base, and 10 bases lay in between. Germline loops: CDR1 SQVTM, CDR2 ANQGSEA. The CDR3 consists of 12 residues. CDR3: CSVRGRSYEQYF. In DNA, the CDR3 is TGCAGCGTCCGGGGGCGATCCTACGAGCAGTACTTC.

This CDR3 is CASSLAKDTYLYEQYF. The CDR3 coding sequence is TGTGCCAGCAGCTTAGCTAAAGACACTTACCTGTACGAGCAGTACTTC. The chain recombines TRBV7-6 with TRBJ2-7; D is undetermined. V lost 0 bases to trimming and J lost 4 bases, with 16 bases between them. From germline, CDR1 is SGHVS and CDR2 FNYEAQ. The CDR3 has 16 residues.

This clonotype was recorded at least ten times. The chain links TRBV29-1 to TRBJ2-5; 13 bases align to TRBD2. V lost 0 bases to trimming and J lost 0 bases; unmatched junction nucleotides: 16. CDR1 SQVTM and CDR2 ANQGSEA come from the germline V gene. This CDR3 comprises 21 residues. The CDR3 sequence is CSVEEPIGTSGAGLYQETQYF. The CDR3 nucleotides read TGCAGCGTTGAAGAACCAATCGGGACTAGCGGGGCGGGCCTGTACCAAGAGACCCAGTACTTC.

This clonotype has ten or more counts. This chain joins TRBV7-3 and TRBJ2-1; a possible D gene is TRBD2 (5 bases). Trimming took off 5 bases at V and 7 bases at J, with 12 bases between the two ends. Germline values: CDR1 SGHTA, CDR2 FQGTGA. The CDR3 loop spans 13 amino acids. CDR3 coding DNA: TGTGCCAGCAGCGCAGCCGGGGAGAATGAGCAGTTCTTC. It translates to CASSAAGENEQFF. Complete variable domain (other parts from reference TRBV7-3 and TRBJ2-1): GAGVSQTPSNKVTEKGKYVELRCDPISGHTALYWYRQSLGQGPEFLIYFQGTGAADDSGLPNDRFFAVRPEGSVSTLKIQRTERGDSAVYLCASSAAGENEQFFGPGTRLTVL.

This clonotype showed up just a few times. The rearrangement uses TRBV6-5 and TRBJ1-3, with 7 positions matching TRBD1. The germline gives CDR1 MNHEY, CDR2 SVGAGI. This CDR3 comprises 13 residues. J lost 3 bases, V lost 5 bases, and 1 base had no gene match. The CDR3 bases are TGTGCCAGCAGTGACAGGGTTGGAAACACCATATATTTT. Protein: CASSDRVGNTIYF.

About this clonotype itself: In this CDR3 the conserved last residue, phenylalanine or tryptophan, is missing, so a read error is likely. The chain has TRBV29-1 and TRBJ2-7; TRBD1 is a possible D gene (6 bases). The CDR3 runs to 13 residues. V was cut by 3 bases and J by 0 bases, with 9 bases left in between. Germline V lookup: CDR1 SQVTM, CDR2 ANQGSEA. The CDR3 loop is CSVEGTPSYEQYL. The CDR3 DNA is TGCAGCGTTGAGGGGACACCCTCCTACGAGCAGTACCTC.

In its sample, this clonotype was seen a few times. The chain links TRBV5-6 to TRBJ2-2; 10 nucleotides match TRBD2. The CDR3 covers 16 residues. Per germline, CDR1 SGHDT and CDR2 YYEEEE. The V and J ends lost 2 bases and 5 bases, in that order; junction bases with no gene match: 6. The CDR3: CASSFLAGEVTGELFF. For the CDR3, the DNA is TGTGCCAGCAGCTTTCTAGCGGGAGAAGTGACCGGGGAGCTGTTTTTT.

This clonotype was seen a few times. A much bigger clone sits one base away, suggesting this may be a read error. Given the absence of the conserved phenylalanine or tryptophan at the CDR3 end, a read error is likely. The V and J genes are TRBV20-1 and TRBJ2-5; 15 nucleotides match TRBD2. J gave up 5 bases and V 1 base, and 11 bases lay outside the gene matches. Germline V gives CDR1 DFQATT, CDR2 SNEGSKA (reference sequence). The CDR3 extends over 18 amino acids. The CDR3 spells CSARAPGLAGGPDETQYL. The DNA for the CDR3 is TGCAGTGCTAGAGCTCCCGGACTAGCGGGAGGGCCGGATGAGACCCAGTACCTC.

The gene calls are TRBV4-1 and TRBJ2-1, with D perhaps matching TRBD1 or TRBD2 (6 bases each). Trimming stripped 0 bases from V and 7 bases from J, with 19 bases between. The CDR3 contains 17 residues. Germline-derived CDR1 and CDR2 are MGHRA and YSYEKL. The CDR3 loop reads CASSQELGGAGLNEQFF. As DNA, the CDR3 is TGCGCCAGCAGCCAAGAACTAGGGGGTGCGGGGTTGAATGAGCAGTTCTTC.

This clonotype appeared once. The V call is TRBV6-5, the J call TRBJ1-1, with 9 bases lining up with TRBD1. V dropped 6 bases and J dropped 5; count of bases not matched to a gene: 7. The CDR3 spans 14 residues. Germline CDR1 reads MNHEY; CDR2 reads SVGAGI. CDR3 sequence: CASSLTGGMTEAFF. The CDR3 DNA is TGTGCCAGCAGCTTGACAGGGGGAATGACTGAAGCTTTCTTT.

The genes are TRBV6-5 and TRBJ1-6; D might be TRBD1 (5 bases). Trimming shortened V by 2 bases and J by 4 bases, and 6 bases separated the two germline ends. Germline assignment: CDR1 MNHEY and CDR2 SVGAGI. This CDR3 region has 14 residues. The CDR3 nucleotides read TGTGCCAGCAGTTACCCAGGGTATAATTCACCCCTCCACTTT. It encodes CASSYPGYNSPLHF.

The chain couples TRBV7-9 to TRBJ1-2, with unresolved D. The length of the CDR3 is 16 residues. Trimming left V 1 base short and J 0 bases short, with 12 bases between. CDR1 SEHNR and CDR2 FQNEAQ come from the germline V gene (reference sequence). For the CDR3, the DNA is TGTGCCAGCAGCTTAGATACCCCCCGACCTAACTATGGCTACACCTTC. As protein: CASSLDTPRPNYGYTF.

This clonotype appeared a few times. The junction departs from the called germline gene at one end, perhaps through a read error. The chain joins TRBV7-9 to TRBJ2-6; no clear D gene. Per the germline V gene, CDR1 is SEHNR and CDR2 is FQNEAQ (reference sequence). This CDR3 has 17 residues. The CDR3 loop reads CASSSVGRGEGANVLTF. The CDR3 nucleotides read TGCGCCAGCAGCTCGGTGGGTCGAGGAGAAGGGGCCAACGTCCTGACTTTC.